Listed here are 6 T cell receptor beta chains from one sample, sequenced in a study of persistence of HIV-infected CD4 T cells. No antigen has been assigned to these receptors. The libraries were made with immunoSEQ version 4 in survey mode. Clones were read by immunoSEQ multiplex PCR, and TCRdb kept only the in-frame ones, dropping some. The sample shows approximately 44,000 clones, 89% of them seen only once. This nonspecific control used anti-CD3/anti-CD28 bead stimulation of CD4+ T cells. Sorting of responding CD4+ T cells relied on upregulated CD40 ligand together with CD69. Sequenced material: CD4+ T cells sorted from PBMCs after roughly 18-hour stimulation, taken from a patient who received antiretroviral therapy. The receptors shown here come from an adult man with HIV who was CMV-seropositive.

The rearrangement uses TRBV7-2 and TRBJ2-7, with 9 bases identical to TRBD1. CDR3 length: 15 residues. Unmatched junction bases numbered 10, after V lost 4 bases and J lost 6 bases. Germline assignment: CDR1 SGHTA and CDR2 FQGNSA. The CDR3 DNA reads TGTGCCAGCAGCTCAACAGGACAGGGGTGGAGCGAGCAGTACTTC. This codes for CASSSTGQGWSEQYF.

The gene calls are TRBV6-6 and TRBJ1-5, with D perhaps matching TRBD1 (6 bases). V dropped 5 bases and J dropped 1 base, with 12 bases sitting between them. CDR3 length: 15 amino acids. The germline V gene has CDR1 MNHNY and CDR2 SVGAGI (reference sequence). This chain's CDR3 is CASSRQEGSNQPQHF. CDR3 bases: TGTGCCAGCAGTCGACAGGAGGGCAGCAATCAGCCCCAGCATTTT.

This rearrangement joins TRBV18 to TRBJ1-1; TRBD1 agrees at 9 bases. This CDR3 has 16 amino acids. CDR1 and CDR2 (germline): KGHSH, LQKENI. With V trimmed by 5 bases and J by 2 bases, 9 bases remained unmatched. DNA for the CDR3: TGTGCCAGCTCAAGAGTTCCGGGACAGGGAAACACTGAAGCTTTCTTT. It specifies CASSRVPGQGNTEAFF.

This clone was observed a handful of times. The chain uses TRBV7-9 and TRBJ1-3; TRBD1 aligns across 7 bases. The CDR3 loop spans 15 amino acids. The ends lost 5 bases at V and 8 bases at J; junction bases unmatched: 12. Germline V lookup: CDR1 SEHNR, CDR2 FQNEAQ (reference sequence). The CDR3 sequence is CASSPRGDSWDTIYF. The DNA of the CDR3 is TGTGCCAGCAGCCCCAGGGGGGACAGCTGGGACACCATATATTTT. The entire variable domain, with the rest obtained from reference TRBV7-9 and TRBJ1-3, is as follows: DTGVSQNPRHKITKRGQNVTFRCDPISEHNRLYWYRQTLGQGPEFLTYFQNEAQLEKSRLLSDRFSAERPKGSFSTLEIQRTEQGDSAMYLCASSPRGDSWDTIYFGEGSWLTVV.

This sequence joins TRBV28 and TRBJ2-7; D may be TRBD1 (6 bases). V was trimmed by 1 base and J by 0 bases, leaving 16 bases between them. The CDR3 runs 17 residues. CDR1 is MDHEN, CDR2 SYDVKM, per germline. The CDR3 loop reads CASSLFTGSGGSYEQYF. In DNA, the CDR3 is TGTGCCAGCAGTTTATTTACAGGGTCAGGAGGCTCCTACGAGCAGTACTTC.

The chain carries TRBV28 and TRBJ2-7, with D tentatively TRBD1 (5 bases). V shed 6 bases and J shed 1 base, with 7 bases lying between them. Germline V gene data show CDR1 as MDHEN and CDR2 as SYDVKM. CDR3 length equals 12 residues. The CDR3 DNA sequence: TGTGCCAGCAGGGACACTTCCTACGAGCAGTACTTC. Its translation is CASRDTSYEQYF.